This record concerns one T cell receptor (beta chain) sequence. This sample was taken from a study of T cells expressing NK-cell markers. Following a re-call of the 5' RACE reads, TCRdb has one entry per CDR3 protein and lacks DNA. The sample's table shows around 280,000 distinct CDR3 sequences. Germline V CDR1 and CDR2: LGHNA, YNFKEQ. The CDR3 totals 15 residues. This chain links TRBV4-2 with TRBJ1-6; TCRdb indicates TRBD1, and absent DNA this call remains unverified. The TCR sequence derives from a man aged 18-30 years in good health. Source material: blood T cells: a sorted CD56 or NKG2C T cell subset, CD4+ or CD8+ T cells, or bulk PBMC T cells (not recorded which). CDR3 amino acids: CASSEQGFYDSPLHF.